This is a list of T cell receptor beta chains from one sample in a study of technical replicates of blood from a handful of donors. Only in-frame clones appear in the TCRdb table, and some are missing; sequencing was by immunoSEQ multiplex PCR. The sample records about 80,000 clones, 97% being singletons. The sequencing input was T cells isolated from PBMCs. Every receptor here comes from a human donor in good health. Both conserved end residues are part of each CDR3. A D gene is named only where the DNA matches it firmly. The listing skips clone size in some rows; elsewhere it reads once, few, many or a size class.

J | D | size | V | CDR3 | DNA
TRBJ1-1 | - | - | TRBV15 | CATSRGKGGSGFF | TGTGCCACCAGCAGAGGCAAGGGTGGGAGTGGTTTCTTT
TRBJ1-4 | TRBD1 | - | TRBV28 | CASSPYRDRERKLFF | TGTGCCAGCAGCCCTTACCGGGACAGGGAGAGAAAACTGTTTTTT
TRBJ1-6 | - | - | TRBV7-3 | CASSFRRGPLHF | TGTGCCAGCAGCTTTAGGAGGGGACCCCTCCACTTT
TRBJ1-2 | - | once | TRBV28 | CASSFRGSAYGYTF | TGTGCCAGCAGTTTTCGGGGAAGCGCCTATGGCTACACCTTC
TRBJ2-3 | - | - | TRBV2 | CATDEGDRTDTQYF | TGTGCCACAGATGAGGGAGATAGGACAGATACGCAGTATTTT
TRBJ2-5 | TRBD2 | - | TRBV5-6 | CASTRIAGPFQETQYF | TGTGCCAGCACCAGGATAGCGGGGCCGTTCCAAGAGACCCAGTACTTC
TRBJ1-1 | TRBD1 | - | TRBV29-1 | CSFDRGGTEAFF | TGCAGCTTCGACAGGGGCGGCACTGAAGCTTTCTTT
TRBJ1-5 | TRBD1 | - | TRBV5-1 | CASSYTGGRNQPQHF | TGCGCCAGCAGCTACACAGGGGGACGTAATCAGCCCCAGCATTTT
TRBJ1-1 | TRBD1 | - | TRBV7-2 | CASSFKQGWTEAFF | TGTGCCAGCAGCTTTAAACAGGGGTGGACTGAAGCTTTCTTT
TRBJ2-1 | - | - | TRBV5-6 | CASSLLARDYNEQFF | TGTGCCAGCAGCTTGTTAGCGCGGGACTACAATGAGCAGTTCTTC
TRBJ2-5 | - | - | TRBV4-1 | CASSQEVTGLETQYF | TGCGCCAGCAGCCAAGAAGTAACGGGACTAGAGACCCAGTACTTC
TRBJ2-3 | - | - | TRBV19 | CASNQASTDTQYF | TGTGCCAGTAACCAGGCTAGCACAGATACGCAGTATTTT
TRBJ2-3 | - | - | TRBV11-2 | CASSLFRVGSTDTQYF | TGTGCCAGCAGCTTATTCAGGGTGGGGAGCACAGATACGCAGTATTTT
TRBJ2-7 | - | once | TRBV28 | CASSRNYEQYF | TGTGCCAGCAGTCGTAACTACGAGCAGTACTTC
TRBJ1-1 | - | - | TRBV19 | CASMINEMNTEAFF | TGTGCCAGTATGATCAACGAGATGAACACTGAAGCTTTCTTT
TRBJ1-1 | TRBD1 | - | TRBV11-2 | CASSLGVRQGVPEAFF | TGTGCCAGCAGCTTAGGTGTTCGGCAGGGGGTACCCGAAGCTTTCTTT
TRBJ2-1 | - | - | TRBV7-6 | CASSLVDGGGNEQFF | TGTGCCAGCAGCTTAGTGGACGGGGGTGGCAATGAGCAGTTCTTC
TRBJ1-1 | TRBD1 | - | TRBV6-5 | CASRRQGQNTEAFF | TGTGCCAGCAGGCGACAGGGCCAGAACACTGAAGCTTTCTTT
TRBJ2-1 | TRBD1 | - | TRBV4-1 | CASSQDRDSHNEQFF | TGCGCCAGCAGCCAAGACCGGGACAGCCACAATGAGCAGTTCTTC
TRBJ1-1 | - | - | TRBV20-1 | CSARTGSAFF | TGCAGTGCTAGAACGGGATCAGCTTTCTTT
TRBJ1-3 | TRBD1 | - | TRBV5-1 | CASSKSGGSGNTIYF | TGCGCCAGCAGCAAGTCAGGGGGCTCTGGAAACACCATATATTTT
TRBJ1-2 | TRBD1 | once | TRBV5-4 | CASSVEGAGAYNYGYTF | TGTGCCAGCTCTGTCGAGGGGGCAGGGGCATATAACTATGGCTACACCTTC
TRBJ2-5 | TRBD1 | - | TRBV2 | CASSGQGTQYF | TGTGCCAGCAGTGGACAGGGCACCCAGTACTTC
TRBJ1-5 | - | - | TRBV4-1 | CASSQGRSALPQHF | TGCGCCAGCAGCCAGGGGCGGTCGGCCTTGCCCCAGCATTTT
TRBJ2-1 | - | - | TRBV2 | CASSEDSSSSNEQFF | TGTGCCAGCAGTGAGGACAGCAGTTCCAGCAATGAGCAGTTCTTC
TRBJ2-2 | - | - | TRBV28 | CASKSPGGELFF | TGTGCCAGCAAGAGCCCGGGCGGGGAGCTGTTTTTT
TRBJ1-1 | - | once | TRBV7-9 | CASSLAPLEYTEAFF | TGTGCCAGCAGCTTAGCGCCTTTAGAATACACTGAAGCTTTCTTT
TRBJ2-2 | TRBD1 | - | TRBV23-1 | CASSQQGGQGLNTGELFF | TGCGCCAGCAGTCAACAGGGGGGACAGGGGTTGAACACCGGGGAGCTGTTTTTT
TRBJ2-7 | TRBD2 | - | TRBV28 | CASSFGAGESPEQYF | TGTGCCAGCAGTTTTGGAGCGGGAGAGTCCCCCGAGCAGTACTTC
TRBJ2-6 | - | - | TRBV11-3 | CASSFERVSSGANVLTF | TGTGCCAGCAGCTTCGAGCGGGTGAGCTCTGGGGCCAACGTCCTGACTTTC
TRBJ1-3 | - | - | TRBV7-6 | CASSLNNRERSSGNTIYF | TGTGCCAGCAGCTTAAATAACAGGGAAAGAAGCTCTGGAAACACCATATATTTT
TRBJ1-2 | TRBD1 | - | TRBV5-1 | CASSLGFWTGGFEGGYTF | TGCGCCAGCAGCTTGGGGTTTTGGACAGGGGGCTTCGAGGGAGGCTACACCTTC
TRBJ1-4 | TRBD1 | - | TRBV29-1 | CSVLGQPNEKLFF | TGCAGCGTTCTGGGACAGCCTAATGAAAAACTGTTTTTT
TRBJ2-7 | TRBD1 | - | TRBV30 | CAWSLTGEGEQYF | TGTGCCTGGAGCCTGACAGGGGAAGGCGAGCAGTACTTC
TRBJ2-7 | TRBD1 | - | TRBV5-4 | CASSYTGGTTYEQYF | TGTGCCAGCAGTTATACAGGGGGGACCACCTACGAGCAGTACTTC
TRBJ2-3 | - | - | TRBV5-6 | CASSGPTDTQYF | TGTGCCAGCAGCGGGCCTACAGATACGCAGTATTTT
TRBJ2-5 | - | - | TRBV5-1 | CASSLDRAQETQYF | TGCGCCAGCAGCTTGGACAGGGCCCAAGAGACCCAGTACTTC
TRBJ2-2 | TRBD1 | - | TRBV23-1 | CASSQRGPSGELFF | TGCGCCAGCAGTCAAAGGGGGCCAAGCGGGGAGCTGTTTTTT
TRBJ2-5 | TRBD2 | - | TRBV2 | CASSETRLAGGPRETQYF | TGTGCCAGCAGTGAAACTCGACTAGCGGGGGGTCCAAGGGAGACCCAGTACTTC
TRBJ2-7 | TRBD2 | - | TRBV6-5 | CASSGTSARQYF | TGTGCCAGCAGTGGGACTAGCGCTAGGCAGTACTTC
TRBJ2-5 | - | - | TRBV10-2 | CASSLIPQETQYF | TGCGCCAGCAGTCTTATCCCCCAAGAGACCCAGTACTTC
TRBJ2-7 | - | - | TRBV6-5 | CASSYGGFYEQYF | TGTGCCAGCAGTTACGGGGGGTTCTACGAGCAGTACTTC
TRBJ1-5 | TRBD1 | - | TRBV28 | CASMKDRGGGQPQHF | TGTGCCAGCATGAAGGACAGGGGAGGAGGTCAGCCCCAGCATTTT
TRBJ2-4 | TRBD1 | - | TRBV19 | CASSIEGWTGSPKNIQYF | TGTGCCAGTAGTATAGAGGGGTGGACAGGCTCACCGAAAAACATTCAGTACTTC
TRBJ2-7 | - | - | TRBV27 | CASSLHAGQNYEQYF | TGTGCCAGCAGTTTACACGCGGGACAGAACTACGAGCAGTACTTC
TRBJ2-3 | - | - | TRBV5-1 | CASRLTLYTDTQYF | TGCGCCAGCAGGCTGACTCTCTACACAGATACGCAGTATTTT
TRBJ2-5 | TRBD2 | - | TRBV28 | CASSDVAGPQETQYF | TGTGCCAGCAGTGATGTAGCGGGACCTCAAGAGACCCAGTACTTC
TRBJ2-7 | TRBD1 | - | TRBV14 | CASSPISARDRAYEQYF | TGTGCCAGCAGCCCAATCTCGGCGAGGGACAGGGCCTACGAGCAGTACTTC
TRBJ2-1 | - | - | TRBV10-1 | CASSRTVHEQFF | TGCGCCAGCAGTCGGACAGTCCATGAGCAGTTCTTC
TRBJ2-7 | TRBD2 | - | TRBV28 | CASSYLSSGVSYEQYF | TGTGCCAGCAGTTATCTTTCTAGCGGGGTATCCTACGAGCAGTACTTC
TRBJ1-6 | - | - | TRBV25-1 | CASSASTGYNSPLHF | TGTGCCAGCAGTGCTTCGACAGGCTATAATTCACCCCTCCACTTT
TRBJ2-7 | - | few | TRBV21-1 | CASSKNSRYEQYF | TGTGCCAGCAGCAAAAACAGCAGATACGAGCAGTACTTC